This T cell receptor (beta chain) was documented in a study of shared clonotypes between healthy human individuals. As processed by the authors: Owing to the provision of junction-only sequences devoid of quality scores by immunoSEQ, filtering differed. The method was immunoSEQ multiplex PCR; TCRdb's version includes in-frame clones alone and lacks a portion of them. The DNA was the basis for D and trimming; V, J and clone size are from that table. The repertoire consists of hundreds of thousands of clones, with less than 80% occurring once and the leading ten covering under 2%. This CDR3 is built from 14 residues. CDR1 is SNHLY, CDR2 FYNNEI, per germline. V lost 7 bases, J lost 1 base, and 11 bases lay in between.

The specimen sequenced was memory CD4+ T cells sorted from blood. The sample's subset: CD45RA-negative fraction. The TCR comes from a woman younger than 45 in good health. The V and J genes are TRBV2 and TRBJ1-3, with D perhaps TRBD1 (6 bases). The DNA of the CDR3 is TGTGCCAGCACAAACAGGGCGTCTGGAAACACCATATATTTT. It translates to CASTNRASGNTIYF. The entire variable domain, with the rest obtained from reference TRBV2 and TRBJ1-3, is as follows: EPEVTQTPSHQVTQMGQEVILRCVPISNHLYFYWYRQILGQKVEFLVSFYNNEISEKSEIFDDQFSVERPDGSNFTLKIRSTKLEDSAMYFCASTNRASGNTIYFGEGSWLTVV.